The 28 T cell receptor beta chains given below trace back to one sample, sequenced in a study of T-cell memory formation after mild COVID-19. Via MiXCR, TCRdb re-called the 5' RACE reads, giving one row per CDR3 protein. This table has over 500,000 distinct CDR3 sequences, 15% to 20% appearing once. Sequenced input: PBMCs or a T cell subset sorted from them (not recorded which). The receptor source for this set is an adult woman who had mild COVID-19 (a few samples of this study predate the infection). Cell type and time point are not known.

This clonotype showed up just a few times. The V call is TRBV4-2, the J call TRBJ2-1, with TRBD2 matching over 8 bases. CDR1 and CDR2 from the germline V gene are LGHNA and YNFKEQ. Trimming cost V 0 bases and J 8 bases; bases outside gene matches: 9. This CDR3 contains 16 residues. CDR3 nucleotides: TGTGCCAGCAGCCAAGATTTGGGGACTAGTCTGTATGAGCAGTTCTTC. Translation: CASSQDLGTSLYEQFF.

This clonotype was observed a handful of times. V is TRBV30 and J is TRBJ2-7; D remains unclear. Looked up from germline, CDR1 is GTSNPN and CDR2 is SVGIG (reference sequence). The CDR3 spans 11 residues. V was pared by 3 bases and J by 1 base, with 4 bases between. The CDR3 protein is CAWSASYEQYF. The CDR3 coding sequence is TGTGCCTGGAGCGCGTCCTACGAGCAGTACTTC.

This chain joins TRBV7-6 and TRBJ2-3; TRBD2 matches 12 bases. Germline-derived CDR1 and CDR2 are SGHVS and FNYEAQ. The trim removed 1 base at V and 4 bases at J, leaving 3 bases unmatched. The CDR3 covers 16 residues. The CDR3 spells CASSLVLAGGADTQYF. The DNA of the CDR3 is TGTGCCAGCAGCTTAGTACTAGCGGGGGGCGCAGATACGCAGTATTTT.

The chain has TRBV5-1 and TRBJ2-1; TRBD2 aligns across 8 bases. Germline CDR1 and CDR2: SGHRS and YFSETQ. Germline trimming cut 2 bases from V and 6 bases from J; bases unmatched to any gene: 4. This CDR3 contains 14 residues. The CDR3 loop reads CASSLAGESNEQFF. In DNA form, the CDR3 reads TGCGCCAGCAGCTTAGCGGGAGAGAGCAATGAGCAGTTCTTC.

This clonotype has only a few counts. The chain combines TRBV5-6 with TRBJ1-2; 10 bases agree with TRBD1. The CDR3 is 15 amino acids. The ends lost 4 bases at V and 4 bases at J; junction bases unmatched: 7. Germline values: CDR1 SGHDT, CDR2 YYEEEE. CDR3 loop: CASSATRDRGYGYTF. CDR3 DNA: TGTGCCAGCAGCGCCACCCGGGACAGGGGCTATGGCTACACCTTC.

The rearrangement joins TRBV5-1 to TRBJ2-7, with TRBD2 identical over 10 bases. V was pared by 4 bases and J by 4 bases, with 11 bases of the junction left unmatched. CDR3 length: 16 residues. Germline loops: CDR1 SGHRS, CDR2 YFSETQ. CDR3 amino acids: CASSLTSGSSLYEQYF. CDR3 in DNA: TGCGCCAGCAGCCTGACTAGCGGGTCCTCCCTTTACGAGCAGTACTTC.

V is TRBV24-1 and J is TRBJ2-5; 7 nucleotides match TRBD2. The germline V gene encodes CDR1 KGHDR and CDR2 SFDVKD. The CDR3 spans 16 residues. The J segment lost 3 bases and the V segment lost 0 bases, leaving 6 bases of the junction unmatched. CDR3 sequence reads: CATSDLVPSGKETQYF. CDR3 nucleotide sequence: TGTGCCACCAGTGATTTGGTCCCTAGCGGAAAAGAGACCCAGTACTTC.

CDR3: CASSLAGALAYNEQFF. The CDR3 bases are TGTGCCAGCAGCTTAGCTGGGGCATTGGCCTACAATGAGCAGTTCTTC. The gene calls are TRBV7-9 and TRBJ2-1; D is perhaps TRBD1 (5 bases). The V and J ends lost 0 bases and 2 bases respectively, with 11 bases between them. CDR1 is SEHNR, CDR2 FQNEAQ, per germline (reference sequence). The CDR3 contains 16 residues. Drawing the rest from reference TRBV7-9 and TRBJ2-1, the complete variable domain is DTGVSQNPRHKITKRGQNVTFRCDPISEHNRLYWYRQTLGQGPEFLTYFQNEAQLEKSRLLSDRFSAERPKGSFSTLEIQRTEQGDSAMYLCASSLAGALAYNEQFFGPGTRLTVL.

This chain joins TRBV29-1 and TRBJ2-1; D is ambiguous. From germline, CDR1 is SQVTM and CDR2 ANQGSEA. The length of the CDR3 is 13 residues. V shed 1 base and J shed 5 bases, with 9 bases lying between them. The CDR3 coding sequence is TGCAGCGTTGAAGGCCGCTATGACAATGAGCAGTTCTTC. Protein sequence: CSVEGRYDNEQFF.

CDR3 residues: CASSSTSGAEQYF. The CDR3 coding sequence is TGTGCCAGCAGCTCTACTAGCGGGGCTGAGCAGTACTTC. The genes are TRBV7-6 and TRBJ2-7, with TRBD2 identical over 10 bases. There are 13 residues in the CDR3. The trim removed 4 bases at V and 7 bases at J, leaving 4 bases unmatched. Germline CDR1 reads SGHVS; CDR2 reads FNYEAQ.

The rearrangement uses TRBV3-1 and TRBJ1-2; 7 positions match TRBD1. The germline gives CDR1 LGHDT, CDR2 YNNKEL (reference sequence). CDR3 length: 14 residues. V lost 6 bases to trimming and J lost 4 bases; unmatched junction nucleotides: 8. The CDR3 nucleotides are TGTGCCAGCAGTCGCGACAGGGTGGGCTATGGCTACACCTTC. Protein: CASSRDRVGYGYTF.

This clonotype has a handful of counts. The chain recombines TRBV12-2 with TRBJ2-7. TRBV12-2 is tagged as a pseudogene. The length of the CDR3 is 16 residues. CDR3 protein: CASRPRSGEISYEQYF. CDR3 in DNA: TGTGCAAGTCGCCCACGGAGTGGGGAGATCTCCTACGAGCAGTACTTC.

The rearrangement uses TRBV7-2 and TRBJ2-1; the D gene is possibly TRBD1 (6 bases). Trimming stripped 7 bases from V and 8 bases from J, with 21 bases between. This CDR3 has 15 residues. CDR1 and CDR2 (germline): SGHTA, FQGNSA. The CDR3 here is CASTPGDLGYDEQFF. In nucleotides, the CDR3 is TGTGCCAGCACCCCAGGGGATCTGGGGTATGATGAGCAGTTCTTC.

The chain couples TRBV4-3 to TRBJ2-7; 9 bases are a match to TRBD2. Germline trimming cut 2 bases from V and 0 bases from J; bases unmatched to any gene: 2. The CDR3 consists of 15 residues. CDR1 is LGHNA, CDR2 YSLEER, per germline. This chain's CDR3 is CASSQIAGASYEQYF. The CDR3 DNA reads TGCGCCAGCAGCCAAATAGCGGGGGCCTCCTACGAGCAGTACTTC.

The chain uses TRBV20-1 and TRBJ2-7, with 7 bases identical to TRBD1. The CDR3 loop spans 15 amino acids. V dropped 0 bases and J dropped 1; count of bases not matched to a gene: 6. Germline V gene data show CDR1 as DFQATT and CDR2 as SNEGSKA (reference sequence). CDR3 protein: CSARDLDRTSYEQYF. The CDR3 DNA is TGCAGTGCTAGAGACTTGGACAGGACGTCCTACGAGCAGTACTTC.

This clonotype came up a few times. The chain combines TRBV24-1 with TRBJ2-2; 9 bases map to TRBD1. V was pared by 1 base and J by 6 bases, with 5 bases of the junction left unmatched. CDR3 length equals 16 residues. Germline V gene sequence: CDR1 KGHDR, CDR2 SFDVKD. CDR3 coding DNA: TGTGCCACCAGTGATTTAGGGACAGGGTATTCCGGGGAGCTGTTTTTT. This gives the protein CATSDLGTGYSGELFF.

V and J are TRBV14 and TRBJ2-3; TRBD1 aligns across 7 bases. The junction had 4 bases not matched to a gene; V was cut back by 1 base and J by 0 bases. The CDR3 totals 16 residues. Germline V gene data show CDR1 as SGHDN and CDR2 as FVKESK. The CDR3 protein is CASSQGGTVSTDTQYF. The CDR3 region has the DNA TGTGCCAGCAGCCAAGGAGGGACAGTTAGCACAGATACGCAGTATTTT.

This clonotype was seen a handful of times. CDR3 DNA: TGCGCCAGCAGCTTGAGTTGGCAAGAGACCCAGTACTTC. This translates into CASSLSWQETQYF. The chain joins TRBV5-1 to TRBJ2-5; D gene ambiguous. This CDR3 contains 13 residues. Germline values: CDR1 SGHRS, CDR2 YFSETQ. Trimming removed 1 base from V and 2 bases from J, with 6 bases in between.

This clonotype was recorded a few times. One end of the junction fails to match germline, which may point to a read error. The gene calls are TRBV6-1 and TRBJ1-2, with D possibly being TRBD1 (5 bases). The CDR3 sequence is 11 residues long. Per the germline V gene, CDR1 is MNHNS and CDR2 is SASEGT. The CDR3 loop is CASSVLGRPSF. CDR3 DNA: TGTGCCAGCAGTGTTCTGGGACGGCCCTCCTTC.

CDR3 sequence reads: CASSFLTSGRDEQFF. The CDR3 DNA reads as TGTGCCAGCAGCTTCTTGACTAGCGGGAGAGATGAGCAGTTCTTC. V gene TRBV5-4 combines with J gene TRBJ2-1, with TRBD2 identical over 12 bases. The trim removed 2 bases at V and 8 bases at J, leaving 5 bases unmatched. The germline gives CDR1 SGHNT, CDR2 YYREEE (reference sequence). CDR3 length: 15 amino acids.

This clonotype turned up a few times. In DNA form, the CDR3 reads TGCAGTGCTAGTGGGGGGTCGTCTAGCGAAGTTGGAGAGACCCAGTACTTC. Residues: CSASGGSSSEVGETQYF. The V call is TRBV20-1, the J call TRBJ2-5, with D maybe TRBD2 (6 bases). This CDR3 spans 17 amino acids. V lost 3 bases to trimming and J lost 4 bases, with 24 bases between them. Germline CDR1 and CDR2: DFQATT and SNEGSKA (reference sequence).

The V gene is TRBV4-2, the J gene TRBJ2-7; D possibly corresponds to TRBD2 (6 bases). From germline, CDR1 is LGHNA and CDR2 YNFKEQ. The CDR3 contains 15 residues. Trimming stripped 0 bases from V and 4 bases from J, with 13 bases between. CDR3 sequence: CASSQERRGQYEQYF. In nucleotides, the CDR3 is TGTGCCAGCAGCCAAGAAAGGCGGGGCCAATACGAGCAGTACTTC.

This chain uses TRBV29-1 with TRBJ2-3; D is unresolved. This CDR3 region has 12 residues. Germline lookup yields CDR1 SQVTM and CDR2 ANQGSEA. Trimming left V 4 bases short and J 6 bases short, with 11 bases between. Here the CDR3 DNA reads TGCAGCGTTGGTGTCACCGCGGATACGCAGTATTTT. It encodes CSVGVTADTQYF.

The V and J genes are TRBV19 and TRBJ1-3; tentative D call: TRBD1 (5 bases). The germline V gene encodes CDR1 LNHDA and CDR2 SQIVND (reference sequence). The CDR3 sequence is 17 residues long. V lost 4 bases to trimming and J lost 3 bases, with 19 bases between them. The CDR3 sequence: CASSSRSTMQGGNTIYF. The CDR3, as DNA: TGTGCCAGTAGTAGCCGATCAACTATGCAGGGTGGAAACACCATATATTTT.

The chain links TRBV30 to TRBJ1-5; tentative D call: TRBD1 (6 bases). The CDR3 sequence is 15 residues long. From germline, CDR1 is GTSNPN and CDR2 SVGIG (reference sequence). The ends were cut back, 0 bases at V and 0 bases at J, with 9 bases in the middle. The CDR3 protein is CAWSVGGHSNQPQHF. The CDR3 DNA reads TGTGCCTGGAGTGTGGGGGGGCATAGCAATCAGCCCCAGCATTTT.

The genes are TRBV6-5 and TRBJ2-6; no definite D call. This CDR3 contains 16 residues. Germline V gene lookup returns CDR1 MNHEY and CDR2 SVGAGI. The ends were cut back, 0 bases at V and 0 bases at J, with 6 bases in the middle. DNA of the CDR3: TGTGCCAGCAGTTACTCAGAATCCTCTGGGGCCAACGTCCTGACTTTC. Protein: CASSYSESSGANVLTF.

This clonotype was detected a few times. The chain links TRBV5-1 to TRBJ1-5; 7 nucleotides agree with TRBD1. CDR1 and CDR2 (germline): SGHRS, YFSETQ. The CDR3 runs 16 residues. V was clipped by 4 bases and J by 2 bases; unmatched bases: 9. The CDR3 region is CASSPIPGTGNQPQHF. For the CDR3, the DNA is TGCGCCAGCAGCCCCATCCCCGGGACAGGCAATCAGCCCCAGCATTTT.

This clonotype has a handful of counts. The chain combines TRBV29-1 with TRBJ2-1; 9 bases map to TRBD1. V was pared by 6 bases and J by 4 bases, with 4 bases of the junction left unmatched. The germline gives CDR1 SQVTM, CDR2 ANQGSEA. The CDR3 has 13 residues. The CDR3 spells CSVDRGKYNEQFF. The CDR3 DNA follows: TGCAGCGTGGACAGGGGAAAATACAATGAGCAGTTCTTC.